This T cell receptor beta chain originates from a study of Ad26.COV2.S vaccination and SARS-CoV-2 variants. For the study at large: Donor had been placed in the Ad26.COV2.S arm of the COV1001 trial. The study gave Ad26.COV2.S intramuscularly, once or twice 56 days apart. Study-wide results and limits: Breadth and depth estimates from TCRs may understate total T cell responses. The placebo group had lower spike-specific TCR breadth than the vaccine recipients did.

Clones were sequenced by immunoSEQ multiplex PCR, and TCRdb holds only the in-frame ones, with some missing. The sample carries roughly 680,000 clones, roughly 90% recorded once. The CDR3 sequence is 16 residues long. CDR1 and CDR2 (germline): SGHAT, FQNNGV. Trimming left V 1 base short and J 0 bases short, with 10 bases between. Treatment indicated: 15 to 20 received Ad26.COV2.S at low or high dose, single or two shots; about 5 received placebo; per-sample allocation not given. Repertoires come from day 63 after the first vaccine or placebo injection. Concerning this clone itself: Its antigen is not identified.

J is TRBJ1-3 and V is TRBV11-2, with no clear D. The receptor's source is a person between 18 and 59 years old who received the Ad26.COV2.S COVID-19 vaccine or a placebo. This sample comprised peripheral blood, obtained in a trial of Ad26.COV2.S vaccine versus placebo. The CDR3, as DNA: TGTGCCAGCAGCTTAGTTTGGTCGAGCTCTGGAAACACCATATATTTT. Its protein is CASSLVWSSSGNTIYF.